A single sample is the source of the 22 T cell receptor beta chains below, sequenced in a study of post-analysis software for immune sequencing data. Sequencing libraries made from TCR beta cDNA carried unique molecular identifiers. TCRdb re-derived calls from the PCR reads in MiXCR, one entry per CDR3 protein. The data hold 740,000 or so distinct CDR3 sequences, with about 57% observed a single time. These receptors' antigens are unknown. Broader study findings: Patients used about 5 TRBV segments, including TRBV5-6, TRBV5-1 and TRBV20-1, more often than controls.

The source material was blood. These receptors originate from a girl aged 5-17 years with multiple sclerosis.

The rearrangement links TRBV15 to TRBJ2-5; 10 bases are shared with TRBD2. The germline V gene has CDR1 LNHNV and CDR2 YYDKDF (reference sequence). The CDR3 length is 16 residues. The J segment lost 5 bases and the V segment lost 4 bases, leaving 10 bases of the junction unmatched. CDR3 DNA: TGTGCCACCAGCAACCCCGGGACTAGCGACCGGGAGACCCAGTACTTC. Protein product: CATSNPGTSDRETQYF.

The gene calls are TRBV10-3 and TRBJ2-5, with unresolved D. TRBJ2-7 matches the DNA end more closely, so the J call is doubtful. The CDR3 totals 14 residues. Germline loops: CDR1 ENHRY, CDR2 SYGVKD. The CDR3 DNA reads TGTGCCATCAGTGAGTCGATTGCAGCCCGCGAGCAGTACTTC. Amino acid sequence: CAISESIAAREQYF.

This sequence joins TRBV24-1 and TRBJ2-3; D not resolved. CDR1 is KGHDR, CDR2 SFDVKD, per germline. V lost 3 bases and J lost 7, with 7 bases in between. The CDR3 totals 12 residues. As DNA, the CDR3 is TGTGCCACCAGTGATCCCTCCAATACGCAGTATTTT. Its translation: CATSDPSNTQYF.

This rearrangement joins TRBV7-9 to TRBJ2-7, with TRBD1 identical over 7 bases. This CDR3 has 15 amino acids. Trimming cost V 6 bases and J 0 bases; bases outside gene matches: 8. Germline CDR1 is SEHNR and CDR2 is FQNEAQ (reference sequence). DNA of the CDR3: TGTGCCAGCAGGACAGGACAGGCCCACTCCTACGAGCAGTACTTC. It codes for CASRTGQAHSYEQYF.

The chain joins TRBV20-1 to TRBJ2-3, with D tentatively TRBD2 (5 bases). Trimming cost V 7 bases and J 1 base, with 18 bases left between them. The CDR3 has 15 amino acids. The germline V gene encodes CDR1 DFQATT and CDR2 SNEGSKA (reference sequence). The CDR3 region has the DNA TGCAGTGTTATTCCGGTGCGGGTTGGCACAGATACGCAGTATTTT. Translating it yields CSVIPVRVGTDTQYF.

V gene TRBV7-8 combines with J gene TRBJ2-1; D call uncertain. Trimming removed 0 bases at V and 0 bases at J, with 9 bases between. The CDR3 totals 16 residues. The germline V gene encodes CDR1 SGHVS and CDR2 FQNEAQ. The CDR3 loop is CASSLARLSSYNEQFF. The CDR3, as DNA: TGTGCCAGCAGCTTAGCGAGACTGAGCTCCTACAATGAGCAGTTCTTC.

The chain combines TRBV5-1 with TRBJ1-5; TRBD1 aligns across 8 bases. With V trimmed by 5 bases and J by 6 bases, 16 bases remained unmatched. This CDR3 contains 17 residues. CDR1 and CDR2 from the germline V gene are SGHRS and YFSETQ. CDR3 sequence reads: CASSPGTGKTGSQPQHF. The CDR3 DNA follows: TGCGCCAGCAGTCCCGGGACAGGAAAGACAGGCAGTCAGCCCCAGCATTTT.

The rearrangement joins TRBV29-1 to TRBJ1-1, with TRBD1 as a possible D gene (5 bases). The CDR3 runs to 15 residues. V was pared by 0 bases and J by 2 bases, with 13 bases between. In germline, CDR1 is SQVTM, CDR2 ANQGSEA. DNA for the CDR3: TGCAGCGTTGAAGACGCTACAGGCGCCAACACTGAAGCTTTCTTT. As protein: CSVEDATGANTEAFF.

The chain is built from TRBV7-8 and TRBJ1-6; D remains unclear. Trimming took off 5 bases at V and 3 bases at J, with 11 bases between the two ends. In germline, CDR1 is SGHVS, CDR2 FQNEAQ. The CDR3 totals 15 residues. CDR3 loop: CASSPYPGYNSPLHF. As DNA, the CDR3 is TGTGCCAGCAGCCCTTACCCAGGCTATAATTCACCCCTCCACTTT.

This rearrangement joins TRBV20-1 to TRBJ2-4, with 13 nucleotides matching TRBD2. V lost 5 bases and J lost 0; bases outside the gene matches: 7. The germline gives CDR1 DFQATT, CDR2 SNEGSKA (reference sequence). The CDR3 covers 17 residues. The CDR3 nucleotides read TGCAGTGCTCATGGACTAGCGGGGGCTCTAGCCAAAAACATTCAGTACTTC. Translation: CSAHGLAGALAKNIQYF.

The chain uses TRBV6-4 and TRBJ1-6; D uncertain. Trimming pared 0 bases from V and 10 bases from J, leaving 10 bases between. The CDR3 contains 14 residues. Germline loops: CDR1 MRHNA, CDR2 SNTAGT. The CDR3 protein is CASSDSLNGSPLHF. As DNA, the CDR3 is TGTGCCAGCAGTGACTCTCTCAACGGCTCACCCCTCCACTTT.

The chain joins TRBV5-1 to TRBJ2-5; 10 bases fit TRBD2. The CDR3 spans 16 residues. The trim removed 5 bases at V and 1 base at J, leaving 8 bases unmatched. Germline assignment: CDR1 SGHRS and CDR2 YFSETQ. The CDR3 is CASRTGWTSGQETQYF. DNA for the CDR3: TGCGCCAGCAGGACGGGGTGGACTAGCGGCCAAGAGACCCAGTACTTC.

The rearrangement uses TRBV12-3 or TRBV12-4 and TRBJ2-3; a possible D gene is TRBD1 (6 bases). V lost 11 bases and J 2 bases, leaving 17 bases between the germline ends. The CDR3 spans 14 residues. The CDR3 is CAGTPGQPTDTQYF. The CDR3 DNA reads TGTGCCGGCACCCCCGGACAGCCCACAGATACGCAGTATTTT.

This clonotype was seen a handful of times. The rearrangement uses TRBV5-1 and TRBJ1-6, with D tentatively TRBD1 (6 bases). Trimming took 1 base from V and 10 from J, leaving 12 bases between them. The CDR3 contains 14 residues. CDR1 and CDR2 (germline): SGHRS, YFSETQ. The CDR3 coding sequence is TGCGCCAGCAGCTTGTCGGGGACACGATCACCCCTCCACTTT. Amino acids: CASSLSGTRSPLHF.

This clonotype was counted only a few times. The J gene is TRBJ2-6, the V gene TRBV5-1; a possible D gene is TRBD2 (5 bases). CDR1 SGHRS and CDR2 YFSETQ come from the germline V gene. The CDR3 is 16 residues long. Between the trimmed V and J ends, which lost 0 bases and 2 bases, there was a span of 9 bases. CDR3 sequence reads: CASSLGTRAGANVLTF. For the CDR3, the DNA is TGCGCCAGCAGCTTGGGAACTAGGGCTGGGGCCAACGTCCTGACTTTC.

In the case of this clonotype: Germline and junction disagree at one end, which may indicate a read error. The V call is TRBV11-2, the J call TRBJ2-5, with D possibly TRBD1 on 5 matching bases. The J call is in doubt because the DNA end fits TRBJ2-7 better. Germline V CDR1 and CDR2: SGHAT, FQNNGV. The CDR3 totals 13 residues. The CDR3 loop is CASSVGHPYEQYF. DNA of the CDR3: TGCGCCAGCAGCGTAGGACATCCCTACGAGCAGTACTTC.

This clonotype was detected ten times or more. J is TRBJ2-7 and V is TRBV18; D remains unclear. Germline loops: CDR1 KGHSH, CDR2 LQKENI. This CDR3 contains 13 residues. V dropped 4 bases and J dropped 1 base, with 8 bases sitting between them. The CDR3 here is CASSQDGSYEQYF. In DNA form, the CDR3 reads TGTGCCAGCTCACAGGACGGATCCTACGAGCAGTACTTC. Together with reference TRBV18 and TRBJ2-7, the CDR3 gives the full variable domain: NAGVMQNPRHLVRRRGQEARLRCSPMKGHSHVYWYRQLPEEGLKFMVYLQKENIIDESGMPKERFSAEFPKEGPSILRIQQVVRGDSAAYFCASSQDGSYEQYFGPGTRLTVT.

The chain is built from TRBV18 and TRBJ2-1; D is ambiguous. CDR1 and CDR2 from the germline V gene are KGHSH and LQKENI. The CDR3 extends over 15 amino acids. V was trimmed by 0 bases and J by 9 bases, leaving 15 bases between them. CDR3 sequence reads: CASSPPGSGRSEQFF. The CDR3 DNA follows: TGTGCCAGCTCACCACCGGGAAGTGGTAGGAGTGAGCAGTTCTTC.

This clonotype was seen only once. The chain employs TRBV20-1 and TRBJ2-7; D is unresolved. V lost 3 bases, J lost 6 bases, and 15 bases lay in between. The CDR3 has 13 residues. The V gene's germline CDR1 is DFQATT and CDR2 SNEGSKA (reference sequence). Here the CDR3 reads CSARPGPVGEQYV. CDR3 DNA sequence: TGCAGTGCTAGGCCGGGCCCGGTTGGCGAGCAGTACGTC.

The chain is built from TRBV20-1 and TRBJ2-5, with TRBD2 as a possible D gene (6 bases). Trimming left V 6 bases short and J 2 bases short, with 16 bases between. The CDR3 runs 14 residues. Germline V gene lookup returns CDR1 DFQATT and CDR2 SNEGSKA (reference sequence). CDR3 in DNA: TGCAGTGCGGAGGCGCGACGGGGGCAAGAGACCCAGTACTTC. Its translation is CSAEARRGQETQYF.

The chain is built from TRBV5-6 and TRBJ2-6; D gene ambiguous. V dropped 2 bases and J dropped 2 bases, with 8 bases sitting between them. This CDR3 region has 15 residues. Germline CDR1 is SGHDT and CDR2 is YYEEEE. CDR3 coding DNA: TGTGCCAGCAGCTTTGGCGGAGCTGGGGCCAACGTCCTGACTTTC. Its protein is CASSFGGAGANVLTF.

V gene TRBV7-2 combines with J gene TRBJ1-2, with D maybe TRBD1 (5 bases). The CDR3 has 14 amino acids. The germline V and J ends were trimmed by 1 base and 7 bases, with 13 bases remaining between them. Germline CDR1 SGHTA, CDR2 FQGNSA. CDR3 sequence: CASSLVQGAPGYTF. In DNA form, the CDR3 reads TGTGCCAGCAGCTTAGTGCAGGGTGCGCCTGGCTACACCTTC.